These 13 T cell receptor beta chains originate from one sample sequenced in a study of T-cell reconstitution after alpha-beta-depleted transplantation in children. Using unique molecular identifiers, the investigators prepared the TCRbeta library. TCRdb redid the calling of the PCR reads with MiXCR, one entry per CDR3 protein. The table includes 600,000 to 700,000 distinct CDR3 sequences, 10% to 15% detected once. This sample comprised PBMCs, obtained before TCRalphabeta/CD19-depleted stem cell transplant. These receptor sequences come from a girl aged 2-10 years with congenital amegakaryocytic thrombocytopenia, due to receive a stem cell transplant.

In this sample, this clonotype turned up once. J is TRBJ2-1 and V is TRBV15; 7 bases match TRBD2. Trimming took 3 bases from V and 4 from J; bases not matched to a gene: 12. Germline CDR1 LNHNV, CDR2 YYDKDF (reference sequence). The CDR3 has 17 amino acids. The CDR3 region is CATSRSLVASGYNEQFF. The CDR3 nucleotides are TGTGCCACCAGCAGGTCCCTCGTTGCTAGCGGATACAATGAGCAGTTCTTC.

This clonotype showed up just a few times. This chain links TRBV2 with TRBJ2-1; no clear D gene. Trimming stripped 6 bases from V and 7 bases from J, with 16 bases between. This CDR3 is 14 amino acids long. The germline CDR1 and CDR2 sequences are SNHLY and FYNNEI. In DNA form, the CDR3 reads TGTGCCAGCAGAGCAAAGCTCTCACGTAATGAGCAGTTCTTC. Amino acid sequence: CASRAKLSRNEQFF.

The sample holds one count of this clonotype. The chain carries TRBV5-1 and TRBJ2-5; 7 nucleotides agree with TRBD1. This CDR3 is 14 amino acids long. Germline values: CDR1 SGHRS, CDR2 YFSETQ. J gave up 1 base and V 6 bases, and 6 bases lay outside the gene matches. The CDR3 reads CASNFRDSQETQYF. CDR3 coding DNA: TGCGCCAGCAACTTCCGGGACAGCCAAGAGACCCAGTACTTC. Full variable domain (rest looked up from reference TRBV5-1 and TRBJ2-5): KAGVTQTPRYLIKTRGQQVTLSCSPISGHRSVSWYQQTPGQGLQFLFEYFSETQRNKGNFPGRFSGRQFSNSRSEMNVSTLELGDSALYLCASNFRDSQETQYFGPGTRLLVL.

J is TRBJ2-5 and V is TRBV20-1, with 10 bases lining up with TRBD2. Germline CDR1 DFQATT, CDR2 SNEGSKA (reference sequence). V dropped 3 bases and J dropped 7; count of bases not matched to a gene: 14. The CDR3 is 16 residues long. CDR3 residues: CSARETSGRVFVTQYF. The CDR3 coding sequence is TGCAGTGCTAGGGAGACTAGCGGGCGGGTCTTTGTGACCCAGTACTTC.

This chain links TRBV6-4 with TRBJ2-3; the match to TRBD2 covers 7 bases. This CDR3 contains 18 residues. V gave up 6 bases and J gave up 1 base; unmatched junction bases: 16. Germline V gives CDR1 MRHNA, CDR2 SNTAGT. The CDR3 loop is CASRPRLAGRGGTDTQYF. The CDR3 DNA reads TGTGCCAGCAGGCCTCGACTAGCTGGGCGGGGAGGCACAGATACGCAGTATTTT.

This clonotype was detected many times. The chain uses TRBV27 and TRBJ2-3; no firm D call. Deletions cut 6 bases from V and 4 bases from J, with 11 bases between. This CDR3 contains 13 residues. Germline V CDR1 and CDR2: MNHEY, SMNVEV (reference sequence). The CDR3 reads CASRLQLPDTQYF. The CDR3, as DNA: TGTGCCAGCAGGCTACAACTGCCAGATACGCAGTATTTT.

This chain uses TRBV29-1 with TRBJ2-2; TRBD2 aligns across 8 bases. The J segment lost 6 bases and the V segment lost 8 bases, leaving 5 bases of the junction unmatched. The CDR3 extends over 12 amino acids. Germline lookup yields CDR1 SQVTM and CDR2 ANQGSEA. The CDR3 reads CSSVSGAGELFF. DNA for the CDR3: TGCAGCTCCGTTAGCGGGGCCGGGGAGCTGTTTTTT.

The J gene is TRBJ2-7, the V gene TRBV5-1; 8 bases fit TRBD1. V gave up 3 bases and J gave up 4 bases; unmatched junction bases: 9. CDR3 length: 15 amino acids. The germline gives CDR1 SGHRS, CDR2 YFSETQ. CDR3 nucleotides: TGCGCCAGCAGCTGGAATCCCAGGGGGCCGTACGAGCAGTACTTC. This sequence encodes CASSWNPRGPYEQYF. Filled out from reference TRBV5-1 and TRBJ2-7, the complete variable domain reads KAGVTQTPRYLIKTRGQQVTLSCSPISGHRSVSWYQQTPGQGLQFLFEYFSETQRNKGNFPGRFSGRQFSNSRSEMNVSTLELGDSALYLCASSWNPRGPYEQYFGPGTRLTVT.

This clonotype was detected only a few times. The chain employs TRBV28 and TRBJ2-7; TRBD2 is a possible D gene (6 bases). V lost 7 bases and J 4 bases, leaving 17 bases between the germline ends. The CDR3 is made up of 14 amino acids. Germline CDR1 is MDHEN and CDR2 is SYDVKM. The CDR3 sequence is CASTISRGAYEQYF. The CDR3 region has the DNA TGTGCCAGCACTATTTCGCGGGGTGCGTACGAGCAGTACTTC.

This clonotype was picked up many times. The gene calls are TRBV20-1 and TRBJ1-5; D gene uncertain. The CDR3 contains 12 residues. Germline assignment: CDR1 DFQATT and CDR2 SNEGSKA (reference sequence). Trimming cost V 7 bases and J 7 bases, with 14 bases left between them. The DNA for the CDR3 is TGCAGTGTTTGGCAGGTGGGACAGCCCCAGCATTTT. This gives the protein CSVWQVGQPQHF.

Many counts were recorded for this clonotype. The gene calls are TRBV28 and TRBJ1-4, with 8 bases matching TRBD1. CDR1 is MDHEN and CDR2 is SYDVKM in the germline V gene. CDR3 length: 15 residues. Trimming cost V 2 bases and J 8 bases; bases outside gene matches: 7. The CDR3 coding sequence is TGTGCCAGCAGTTTAGGGGGGACAGGAGGCGAAAAACTGTTTTTT. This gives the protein CASSLGGTGGEKLFF.

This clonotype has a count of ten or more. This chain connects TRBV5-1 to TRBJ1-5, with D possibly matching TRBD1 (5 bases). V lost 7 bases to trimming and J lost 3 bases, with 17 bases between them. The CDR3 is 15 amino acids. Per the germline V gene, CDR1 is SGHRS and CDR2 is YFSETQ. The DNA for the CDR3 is TGCGCCAGCCCCACTTCCAGGGAACCCAATCAGCCCCAGCATTTT. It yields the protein CASPTSREPNQPQHF.

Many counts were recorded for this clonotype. The CDR3 region has the DNA TGTGCCAGCAGTCCGAGTCAAGCGCGCTACGAGCAGTACTTC. Its translation is CASSPSQARYEQYF. The chain joins TRBV27 to TRBJ2-7; no reliable D call. Deletions cut 5 bases from V and 3 bases from J, with 14 bases between. The CDR3 contains 14 residues. Germline V gene data show CDR1 as MNHEY and CDR2 as SMNVEV (reference sequence).